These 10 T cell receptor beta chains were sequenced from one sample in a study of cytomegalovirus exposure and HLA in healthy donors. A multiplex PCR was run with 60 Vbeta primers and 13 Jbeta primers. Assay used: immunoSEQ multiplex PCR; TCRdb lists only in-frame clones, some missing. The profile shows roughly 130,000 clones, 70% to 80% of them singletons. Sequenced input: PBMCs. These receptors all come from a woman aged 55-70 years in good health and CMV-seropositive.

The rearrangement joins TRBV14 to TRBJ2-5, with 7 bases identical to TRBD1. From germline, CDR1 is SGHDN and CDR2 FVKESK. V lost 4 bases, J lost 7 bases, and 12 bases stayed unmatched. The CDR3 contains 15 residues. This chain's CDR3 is CASSPTDRLGWTQYF. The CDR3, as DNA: TGTGCCAGCAGCCCTACGGACAGGCTTGGTTGGACCCAGTACTTC.

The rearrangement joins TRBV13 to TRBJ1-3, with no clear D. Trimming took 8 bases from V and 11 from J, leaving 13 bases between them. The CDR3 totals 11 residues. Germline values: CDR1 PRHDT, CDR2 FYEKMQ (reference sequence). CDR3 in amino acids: CASRQAYSIYF. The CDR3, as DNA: TGTGCCAGCCGGCAGGCCTATTCCATATATTTT.

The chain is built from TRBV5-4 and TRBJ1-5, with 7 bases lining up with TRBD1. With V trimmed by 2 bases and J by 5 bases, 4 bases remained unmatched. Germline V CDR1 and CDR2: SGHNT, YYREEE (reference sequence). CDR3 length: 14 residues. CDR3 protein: CASSLQGPDQPQHF. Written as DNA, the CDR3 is TGTGCCAGCAGCTTACAGGGGCCGGATCAGCCCCAGCATTTT.

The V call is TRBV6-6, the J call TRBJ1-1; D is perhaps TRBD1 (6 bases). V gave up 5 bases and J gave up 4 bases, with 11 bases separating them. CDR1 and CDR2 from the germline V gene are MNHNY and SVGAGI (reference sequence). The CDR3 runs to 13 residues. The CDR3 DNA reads TGTGCCAGCAGTACAGGGTTGAGCACTGAAGCTTTCTTT. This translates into CASSTGLSTEAFF.

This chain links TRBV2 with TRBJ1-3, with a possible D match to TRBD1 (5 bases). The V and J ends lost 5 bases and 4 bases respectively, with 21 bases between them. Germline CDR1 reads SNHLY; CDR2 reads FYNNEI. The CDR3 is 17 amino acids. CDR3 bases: TGTGCCAGCAGTCACCCGCGTCAGGGTATCAGGGGAAACACCATATATTTT. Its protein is CASSHPRQGIRGNTIYF.

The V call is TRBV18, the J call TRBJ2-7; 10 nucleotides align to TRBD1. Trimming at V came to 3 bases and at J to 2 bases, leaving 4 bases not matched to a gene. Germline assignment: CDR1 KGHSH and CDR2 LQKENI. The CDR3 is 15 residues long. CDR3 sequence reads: CASSPPGTGAYEQYF. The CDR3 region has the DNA TGTGCCAGCTCACCGCCCGGGACAGGGGCCTACGAGCAGTACTTC. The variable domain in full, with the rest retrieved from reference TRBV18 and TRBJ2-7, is NAGVMQNPRHLVRRRGQEARLRCSPMKGHSHVYWYRQLPEEGLKFMVYLQKENIIDESGMPKERFSAEFPKEGPSILRIQQVVRGDSAAYFCASSPPGTGAYEQYFGPGTRLTVT.

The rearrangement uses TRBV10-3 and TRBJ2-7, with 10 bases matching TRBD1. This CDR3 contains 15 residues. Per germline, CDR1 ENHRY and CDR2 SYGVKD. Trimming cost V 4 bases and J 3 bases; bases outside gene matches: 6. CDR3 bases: TGTGCCATCAGTGTTACCGGGACAGGGGTCTACGAGCAGTACTTC. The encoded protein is CAISVTGTGVYEQYF.

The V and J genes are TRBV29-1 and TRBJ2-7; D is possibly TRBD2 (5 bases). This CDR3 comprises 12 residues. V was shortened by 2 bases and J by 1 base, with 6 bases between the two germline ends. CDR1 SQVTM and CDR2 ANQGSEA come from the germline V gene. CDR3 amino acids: CSVERGSYEQYF. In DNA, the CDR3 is TGCAGCGTTGAACGGGGATCCTACGAGCAGTACTTC.

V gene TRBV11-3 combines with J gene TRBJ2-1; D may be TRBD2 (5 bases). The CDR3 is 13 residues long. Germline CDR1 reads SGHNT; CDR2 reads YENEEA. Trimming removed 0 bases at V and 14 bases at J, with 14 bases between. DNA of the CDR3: TGTGCCAGCAGCTTAGATCGCACCAAAGCGGAGTTCTTC. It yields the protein CASSLDRTKAEFF. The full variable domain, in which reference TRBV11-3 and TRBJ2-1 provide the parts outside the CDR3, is EAGVVQSPRYKIIEKKQPVAFWCNPISGHNTLYWYLQNLGQGPELLIRYENEEAVDDSQLPKDRFSAERLKGVDSTLKIQPAELGDSAVYLCASSLDRTKAEFFGPGTRLTVL.

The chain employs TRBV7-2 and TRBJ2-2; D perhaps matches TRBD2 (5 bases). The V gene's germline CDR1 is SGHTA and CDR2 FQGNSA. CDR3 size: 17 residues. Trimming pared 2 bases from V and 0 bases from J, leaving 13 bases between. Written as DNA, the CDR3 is TGTGCCAGCAGCTTACAGTTTCGGGGAACGAACACCGGGGAGCTGTTTTTT. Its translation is CASSLQFRGTNTGELFF.